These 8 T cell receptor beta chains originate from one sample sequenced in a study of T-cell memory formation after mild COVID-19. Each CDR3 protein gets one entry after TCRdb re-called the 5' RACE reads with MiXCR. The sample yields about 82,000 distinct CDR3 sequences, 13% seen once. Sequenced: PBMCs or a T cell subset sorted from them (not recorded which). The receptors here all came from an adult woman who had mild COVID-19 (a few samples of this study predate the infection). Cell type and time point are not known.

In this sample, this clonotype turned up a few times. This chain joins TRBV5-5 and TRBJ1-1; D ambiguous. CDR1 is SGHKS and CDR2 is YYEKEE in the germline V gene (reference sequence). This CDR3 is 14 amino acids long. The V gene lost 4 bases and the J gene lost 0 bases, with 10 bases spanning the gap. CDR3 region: CASSPYRMNTEAFF. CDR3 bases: TGTGCCAGCAGCCCGTACCGAATGAACACTGAAGCTTTCTTT.

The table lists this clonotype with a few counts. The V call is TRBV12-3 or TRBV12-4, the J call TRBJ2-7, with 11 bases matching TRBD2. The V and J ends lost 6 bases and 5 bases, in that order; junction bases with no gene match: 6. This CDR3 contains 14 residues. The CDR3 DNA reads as TGTGCCAGCAGCCGTAGCGGGGGGGCCGACGAGCAGTACTTC. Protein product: CASSRSGGADEQYF.

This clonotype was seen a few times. CDR3 protein: CASSTRPHNNEQFF. CDR3 DNA: TGTGCCAGCAGCACAAGGCCCCACAACAATGAGCAGTTCTTC. The chain joins TRBV6-5 to TRBJ2-1; D is unresolved. V was cut by 6 bases and J by 5 bases, with 14 bases left in between. Germline CDR1 is MNHEY and CDR2 is SVGAGI. This CDR3 comprises 14 residues.

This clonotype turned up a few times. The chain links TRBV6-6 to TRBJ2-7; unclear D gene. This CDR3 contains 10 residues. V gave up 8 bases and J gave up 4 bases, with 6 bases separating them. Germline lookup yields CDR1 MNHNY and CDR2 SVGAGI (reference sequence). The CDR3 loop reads CASYGYEQYF. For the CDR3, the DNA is TGTGCCAGCTACGGGTACGAGCAGTACTTC.

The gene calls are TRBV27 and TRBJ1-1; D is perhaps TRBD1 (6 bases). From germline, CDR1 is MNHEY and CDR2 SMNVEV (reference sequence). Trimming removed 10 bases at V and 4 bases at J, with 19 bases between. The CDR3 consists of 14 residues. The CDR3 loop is CATSLQGTGTEAFF. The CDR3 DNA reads TGTGCCACTTCGCTACAGGGTACTGGCACTGAAGCTTTCTTT.

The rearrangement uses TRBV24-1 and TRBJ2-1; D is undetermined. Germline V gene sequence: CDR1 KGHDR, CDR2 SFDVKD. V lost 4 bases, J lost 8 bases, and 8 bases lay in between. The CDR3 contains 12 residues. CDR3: CATSERVDEQFF. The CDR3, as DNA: TGTGCCACCAGTGAACGTGTCGATGAGCAGTTCTTC.

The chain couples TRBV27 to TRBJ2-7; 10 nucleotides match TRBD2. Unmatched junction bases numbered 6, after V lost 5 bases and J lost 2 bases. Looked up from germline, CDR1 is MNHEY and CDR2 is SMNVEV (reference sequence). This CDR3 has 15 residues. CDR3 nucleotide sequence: TGTGCCAGCAGTCCGATAACTAGCGGGACCTACGAGCAGTACTTC. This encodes CASSPITSGTYEQYF.

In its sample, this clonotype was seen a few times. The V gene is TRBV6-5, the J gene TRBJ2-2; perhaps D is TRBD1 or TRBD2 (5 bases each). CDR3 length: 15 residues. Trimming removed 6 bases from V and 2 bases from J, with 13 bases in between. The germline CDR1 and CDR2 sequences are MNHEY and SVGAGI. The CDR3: CASSNRGLNTGELFF. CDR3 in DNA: TGTGCCAGCAGCAACCGGGGCCTCAACACCGGGGAGCTGTTTTTT.